A selection of T cell receptor beta chains follows, all from one sample in a study of early T cells in non-severe SARS-CoV-2 infection. TCRdb independently ran MiXCR on the 5' RACE reads; one entry per CDR3 protein. This sample carries about 50,000 distinct CDR3 sequences, roughly an eighth of them seen once, and the ten largest clones take just over 2.5%. The sequences come from whole blood, collected at baseline. Receptor source: an adult who was a healthcare worker with PCR-confirmed SARS-CoV-2 infection or an uninfected control (not recorded which). The CDR3 runs from the conserved cysteine through the conserved F or W. D genes are given only for firm matches. Clone sizes are given selectively: once, few, many, or a class where the clone is expanded.

-	TRBJ2-3	many	TRBV20-1	CSARDEGDTQYF	TGCAGTGCTAGAGATGAGGGAGATACGCAGTATTTT
-	TRBJ2-3	few	TRBV5-5	CASSPHEGQGRDTQYF	TGTGCCAGCAGCCCACACGAGGGGCAGGGCAGGGATACGCAGTATTTT
-	TRBJ2-7	-	TRBV6-2/TRBV6-3	CASSYLSDTYEQYF	TGTGCCAGCAGTTACCTCTCAGACACCTACGAGCAGTACTTC
TRBD1	TRBJ2-3	-	TRBV20-1	CSANLQGALFVTPDTQYF	TGCAGTGCAAATCTGCAGGGGGCTCTTTTCGTAACCCCAGATACGCAGTATTTT
-	TRBJ2-6	-	TRBV7-9	CASPRASGANVLTF	TGTGCCAGCCCCCGGGCCTCTGGGGCCAACGTCCTGACTTTC
-	TRBJ2-5	few	TRBV7-9	CASGNFQETQYF	TGTGCCAGCGGGAACTTCCAAGAGACCCAGTACTTC
TRBD1	TRBJ2-7	-	TRBV11-2	CASSPSDRVGEQYF	TGTGCCAGCAGCCCATCGGACAGGGTTGGCGAGCAGTACTTC
TRBD1	TRBJ2-2	few	TRBV7-6	CASSSKDRADTGELFF	TGTGCCAGCAGCTCTAAGGACAGGGCAGACACCGGGGAGCTGTTTTTT
TRBD2	TRBJ2-3	few	TRBV27	CASSSGTSGSVVDTQYF	TGTGCCAGCAGTTCAGGGACTAGCGGGAGTGTGGTAGATACGCAGTATTTT
-	TRBJ2-2	few	TRBV24-1	CATSDSGRDTGELFF	TGTGCCACCAGTGATTCGGGCAGGGACACCGGGGAGCTGTTTTTT
-	TRBJ1-1	-	TRBV6-5	CASSYDRPFTEAFF	TGTGCCAGCAGCTACGACAGGCCATTCACTGAAGCTTTCTTT
TRBD2	TRBJ2-1	-	TRBV20-1	CSAAVAGVRGNEQFF	TGCAGTGCCGCTGTAGCGGGAGTGAGGGGCAATGAGCAGTTCTTC
TRBD2	TRBJ2-3	few	TRBV4-3	CASSQETRLAGVGADTQYF	TGCGCCAGCAGCCAAGAGACGAGGCTAGCGGGAGTAGGAGCAGATACGCAGTATTTT
TRBD1	TRBJ1-5	once	TRBV15	CATTGGLNQPQHF	TGTGCCACCACAGGGGGCTTAAATCAGCCCCAGCATTTT
-	TRBJ2-7	few	TRBV12-3/TRBV12-4	CASAEVERYYEQYF	TGTGCCAGCGCAGAGGTGGAGAGATACTACGAGCAGTACTTC
-	TRBJ2-1	many	TRBV12-3/TRBV12-4	CASSFPQVPYNEQFF	TGTGCCAGCAGTTTTCCACAGGTGCCCTACAATGAGCAGTTCTTC
TRBD1	TRBJ1-1	-	TRBV18	CASSADRGLFGTEAFF	TGTGCCAGCTCTGCGGACAGGGGGCTCTTCGGCACTGAAGCTTTCTTT
TRBD2	TRBJ2-1	few	TRBV7-8	CASSSLTSGRNEQFF	TGTGCCAGCAGCTCTTTGACTAGCGGGAGGAATGAGCAGTTCTTC
-	TRBJ1-1	many	TRBV29-1	CSVEGGTEAFF	TGCAGCGTTGAGGGTGGAACTGAAGCTTTCTTT
TRBD1	TRBJ2-1	many	TRBV18	CASSPGTGRVF	TGTGCCAGCTCACCAGGGACAGGGAGAGTGTTC
-	TRBJ2-3	many	TRBV11-2	CASSSGIQWSTDTQYF	TGTGCCAGCAGCTCCGGGATCCAATGGAGCACAGATACGCAGTATTTT
-	TRBJ2-1	-	TRBV7-2	CASSLGYHNEQFF	TGTGCCAGCAGCTTAGGTTACCACAATGAGCAGTTCTTC
-	TRBJ2-5	-	TRBV7-9	CASSFSLGQQETQYF	TGTGCCAGCAGCTTCTCTTTGGGTCAACAAGAGACCCAGTACTTC
-	TRBJ1-1	few	TRBV21-1	CASLKVENTEAFF	TGTGCCAGCTTAAAAGTGGAGAACACTGAAGCTTTCTTT
-	TRBJ2-1	few	TRBV2	CASSLLNEQFF	TGTGCTAGTAGTCTCTTAAATGAGCAGTTCTTC
-	TRBJ1-2	-	TRBV11-2	CASTPELPGYTF	TGTGCCAGCACCCCAGAACTCCCTGGCTACACCTTC
TRBD2	TRBJ2-1	many	TRBV10-2	CASSSSGIPNEQFF	TGCGCCAGCAGTTCTAGCGGGATACCAAATGAGCAGTTCTTC
TRBD2	TRBJ2-7	many	TRBV19	CASARSSGTYEQYF	TGTGCCAGTGCTCGTTCGAGCGGGACCTACGAGCAGTACTTC
-	TRBJ2-5	-	TRBV7-9	CASSLPAEDLETQYF	TGTGCCAGCAGCTTACCCGCGGAGGATCTGGAGACCCAGTACTTC
-	TRBJ1-2	few	TRBV28	CASSRGRNYGYTF	TGTGCCAGCAGCCGCGGACGGAACTATGGCTACACCTTC
-	TRBJ2-1	few	TRBV14	CASSQVQGDEQFF	TGTGCCAGCAGCCAAGTACAGGGCGATGAGCAGTTCTTC
-	TRBJ1-4	many	TRBV4-3	CASSPYSRTDSNEKLFF	TGCGCCAGCAGCCCATACAGCAGGACCGACTCTAATGAAAAACTGTTTTTT
-	TRBJ2-7	few	TRBV11-2	CASSLWERGSYEQYF	TGTGCCAGCAGCTTATGGGAAAGGGGCTCCTACGAGCAGTACTTC
-	TRBJ2-1	-	TRBV7-6	CASSPGWGQLNEQFF	TGTGCCAGCAGCCCGGGGTGGGGCCAACTTAATGAGCAGTTCTTC